The 15 T cell receptor beta chains reported below all come from one sample, sequenced in a study of blood T cell repertoires in COVID-19. TCRdb's copy holds only in-frame clones and misses some; the assay was immunoSEQ multiplex PCR. The sample has 75,000 or so clones; approximately 88% are singletons. The sequencing input was peripheral blood. The receptors stem from a man in his fifties or sixties with acute or convalescent COVID-19.

The V gene is TRBV7-6, the J gene TRBJ1-5, with unresolved D. This CDR3 is 13 amino acids long. Germline V lookup: CDR1 SGHVS, CDR2 FNYEAQ. Deletions cut 2 bases from V and 5 bases from J, with 7 bases between. The CDR3 region is CASSLSIDQPQHF. The DNA for the CDR3 is TGTGCCAGCAGCTTATCTATAGATCAGCCCCAGCATTTT.

This sequence joins TRBV27 and TRBJ2-7; unclear D gene. This CDR3 spans 14 amino acids. The V gene lost 3 bases and the J gene lost 3 bases, with 12 bases spanning the gap. Germline V gives CDR1 MNHEY, CDR2 SMNVEV (reference sequence). CDR3 amino acids: CASSFSGVHYEQYF. The CDR3 coding sequence is TGTGCCAGCAGTTTTTCTGGAGTACACTACGAGCAGTACTTC.

This rearrangement joins TRBV5-3 to TRBJ1-1; the D is unclear. TRBV5-3 is given ORF status, its function remaining uncertain. CDR3 length equals 14 residues. V was shortened by 4 bases and J by 3 bases, with 13 bases between the two germline ends. The CDR3 nucleotides are TGTGCCAGAAGCCCGGACGGCGGGGACACTGAAGCTTTCTTT. Its protein is CARSPDGGDTEAFF.

The chain joins TRBV2 to TRBJ2-1, with 8 bases matching TRBD1. V lost 5 bases and J lost 5; bases outside the gene matches: 2. The V gene's germline CDR1 is SNHLY and CDR2 FYNNEI. The CDR3 has 13 residues. The CDR3 nucleotides read TGTGCCAGCAGTAAGGACAGGGACAATGAGCAGTTCTTC. This translates into CASSKDRDNEQFF.

This chain links TRBV9 with TRBJ1-3; maybe TRBD1 (5 bases). The CDR3 is made up of 15 amino acids. V was cut by 4 bases and J by 2 bases, with 13 bases left in between. The germline gives CDR1 SGDLS, CDR2 YYNGEE. In DNA form, the CDR3 reads TGTGCCAGCAGCTCCTCGGGGGGGGCTGGAAACACCATATATTTT. Its translation: CASSSSGGAGNTIYF.

The chain has TRBV10-3 and TRBJ2-5, with D unclear. The CDR3 covers 13 residues. CDR1 is ENHRY and CDR2 is SYGVKD in the germline V gene. Trimming left V 5 bases short and J 4 bases short, with 11 bases between. As DNA, the CDR3 is TGTGCCATCAGTTTACAGCTGGTAGAGACCCAGTACTTC. Residues: CAISLQLVETQYF.

This chain uses TRBV13 with TRBJ2-2, with a weak D call TRBD1 (6 bases). The germline V and J ends were trimmed by 6 bases and 5 bases, with 10 bases remaining between them. The germline gives CDR1 PRHDT, CDR2 FYEKMQ (reference sequence). The CDR3 totals 13 residues. CDR3 DNA: TGTGCCAGCAGTTCCAGGGGTACCGGGGAGCTGTTTTTT. It encodes CASSSRGTGELFF. Filled out from reference TRBV13 and TRBJ2-2, the complete variable domain reads AAGVIQSPRHLIKEKRETATLKCYPIPRHDTVYWYQQGPGQDPQFLISFYEKMQSDKGSIPDRFSAQQFSDYHSELNMSSLELGDSALYFCASSSRGTGELFFGEGSRLTVL.

The V call is TRBV5-6, the J call TRBJ1-4; maybe TRBD1 (5 bases). CDR3 length equals 15 residues. Looked up from germline, CDR1 is SGHDT and CDR2 is YYEEEE. Trimming took 4 bases from V and 0 from J, leaving 10 bases between them. The CDR3 spells CASSGHSATNEKLFF. The CDR3 nucleotides read TGTGCCAGCAGCGGACACAGTGCAACTAATGAAAAACTGTTTTTT.

The DNA of the CDR3 is TGTGCCAGCTCAGTAACCGGGACAGGACAATTGGAAACGCAGTATTTT. Amino acids: CASSVTGTGQLETQYF. V is TRBV18 and J is TRBJ2-3; 8 nucleotides agree with TRBD1. Germline V lookup: CDR1 KGHSH, CDR2 LQKENI. V lost 5 bases and J lost 9; bases outside the gene matches: 16. The CDR3 is made up of 16 amino acids.

V is TRBV7-2 and J is TRBJ2-1; 9 bases are a match to TRBD2. The V and J ends lost 5 bases and 4 bases, in that order; junction bases with no gene match: 6. CDR1 and CDR2 (germline): SGHTA, FQGNSA. The CDR3 has 15 amino acids. CDR3 in DNA: TGTGCCAGCAGCCCCAGCGGGGGGCTATACAATGAGCAGTTCTTC. Translated: CASSPSGGLYNEQFF.

V is TRBV25-1 and J is TRBJ1-1; TRBD1 agrees at 9 bases. The germline V gene has CDR1 MGHDK and CDR2 SYGVNS. This CDR3 region has 16 residues. V shed 4 bases, J shed 1 base, and the junction held 7 bases outside the gene matches. CDR3 sequence reads: CASSGGQGLTNTEAFF. For the CDR3, the DNA is TGTGCCAGCAGTGGAGGACAGGGGTTGACGAACACTGAAGCTTTCTTT.

This clone was seen a single time. This chain links TRBV20-1 with TRBJ2-2, with TRBD2 identical over 9 bases. J was trimmed by 7 bases and V by 3 bases; bases with no gene match: 12. Germline lookup yields CDR1 DFQATT and CDR2 SNEGSKA (reference sequence). This CDR3 contains 16 residues. The DNA of the CDR3 is TGCAGTGCTAGTTCCCCAGCGGGGGGATTAGGCGGGGAGCTGTTTTTT. Translated, it gives CSASSPAGGLGGELFF.

The J gene is TRBJ1-3, the V gene TRBV3-1 (or the pseudogene TRBV3-2), with a tentative D call TRBD1 (6 bases). CDR1 is LGHDT and CDR2 is YNNKEL in the germline V gene (reference sequence). The CDR3 runs 16 residues. V was pared by 4 bases and J by 8 bases, with 21 bases between. CDR3 region: CASSPLGGGGEYTIYF. CDR3 bases: TGTGCCAGCAGCCCCCTCGGGGGGGGCGGCGAATACACCATATATTTT.

The V call is TRBV13, the J call TRBJ2-4; 8 bases line up with TRBD2. V dropped 3 bases and J dropped 7; count of bases not matched to a gene: 5. This CDR3 region has 14 residues. Germline-derived CDR1 and CDR2 are PRHDT and FYEKMQ (reference sequence). This CDR3 is CASSFSGGANIQYF. The CDR3 DNA sequence: TGTGCCAGCAGCTTCTCCGGGGGGGCGAACATTCAGTACTTC.

This clone was picked up one time. The gene calls are TRBV9 and TRBJ2-7; D possibly corresponds to TRBD1 (6 bases). Between the trimmed V and J ends, which lost 3 bases and 0 bases, there was a span of 13 bases. Germline V gives CDR1 SGDLS, CDR2 YYNGEE. The CDR3 runs to 15 residues. CDR3 in amino acids: CASSETGLSSYEQYF. The CDR3 region has the DNA TGTGCCAGCAGCGAGACAGGCTTAAGCTCCTACGAGCAGTACTTC.